These T cell receptor beta chains were read from a single sample in a study of cytomegalovirus exposure and HLA in healthy donors. Libraries were prepared by immunoSEQ multiplex PCR; TCRdb keeps only in-frame clonotypes and omits some of them. This sample's table has 200,000 or so clones. What was sequenced was PBMCs. Receptor source: a boy aged 5 to 17 in good health and CMV-seronegative. Both conserved end residues are part of each CDR3. The D gene is left open where the match is weak.

d_call j_call v_call cdr3_nt cdr3_aa
. TRBJ2-5 TRBV25-1 TGTGCCAGCAGTGAATCAGGGGCAGGGCAAGAGACCCAGTACTTC CASSESGAGQETQYF
. TRBJ1-1 TRBV27 TGTGCCAGCAGTTTCCGGGGGGGCGAAGGAGCTTTCTTT CASSFRGGEGAFF
. TRBJ2-7 TRBV10-2 TGCGCCACGTTGACACTCTCCTACGAGCAGTACTTC CATLTLSYEQYF
. TRBJ1-1 TRBV4-1 TGCGCCAGCTCAGGGGCAGGGTCCGCGACTTTCTTT CASSGAGSATFF
. TRBJ2-7 TRBV6-5 TGTGCCAGCAGTTACGATAGCACAGGGTCCTACGAGCAGTACTTC CASSYDSTGSYEQYF
. TRBJ2-5 TRBV4-1 TGCGCCAGCAGCCATCCCCCAGGGATTCTACAAGAGACCCAGTACTTC CASSHPPGILQETQYF
. TRBJ1-1 TRBV19 TGTGCCAGTAGTTACAGGGAAACTGAAGCTTTCTTT CASSYRETEAFF
. TRBJ1-2 TRBV7-6 TGTGCCAGCAGCCCAGTCGGGAATCAGGGGTCCTATGGCTACACCTTC CASSPVGNQGSYGYTF
TRBD1 TRBJ2-7 TRBV6-4 TGTGCCAACACCGGGACAGGGGGCTGGAGCGAGCAGTACTTC CANTGTGGWSEQYF
TRBD1 TRBJ2-1 TRBV18 TGTGCCAGCTCACGAAAACCCCGGGACAGGGGTTACAATGAGCAGTTCTTC CASSRKPRDRGYNEQFF
. TRBJ2-2 TRBV7-6 TGTGCCAGCAGCTTAGCTCAAACATACACCGGGGAGCTGTTTTTT CASSLAQTYTGELFF
TRBD1 TRBJ1-1 TRBV11-2 TGTGCCAGCAGCCTGGGACAGGGTAACACTGAAGCTTTCTTT CASSLGQGNTEAFF
. TRBJ1-3 TRBV5-6 TGTGCCAGCAGCTCTTATAAGAGATCTGGAAACACCATATATTTT CASSSYKRSGNTIYF
. TRBJ2-2 TRBV12-5 TGTGCTAGTGGAAATGAGCACCGGGAGCTGTTTTTT CASGNEHRELFF
. TRBJ1-6 TRBV4-1 TGCGCCAGCAGCCAGGGGGCGGGCGGTCAGGATTCACCCCTCCACTTT CASSQGAGGQDSPLHF
TRBD1 TRBJ1-2 TRBV5-4 TGTGCCAGCAGCTCAGGGGGGGGACAGGGGACAACCGGCTACACCTTC CASSSGGGQGTTGYTF
. TRBJ1-1 TRBV29-1 TGCAGCGTGGCCCTACTCCAACCGGGAGGGGAAGCTTTCTTT CSVALLQPGGEAFF
TRBD1 TRBJ1-1 TRBV7-8 TGTGCCAGCAGCGTTGACAGGGGCTCTGAAGCTTTCTTT CASSVDRGSEAFF
TRBD1 TRBJ2-3 TRBV29-1 TGCAGCGTTACAGCTACAGGGGGGGATACGCAGTATTTT CSVTATGGDTQYF
TRBD1 TRBJ2-2 TRBV30 TGTGCCTGGAGCCGAGGGAGGGGACAGGGCTACACCGGGGAGCTGTTTTTT CAWSRGRGQGYTGELFF
. TRBJ1-1 TRBV5-4 TGTGCCAGCAGCCAAGTTGGGGCAGGCACTGAAGCTTTCTTT CASSQVGAGTEAFF
. TRBJ1-3 TRBV7-3 TGTGCCAGCATATCGGACAAAAGAAGAAACACCATATATTTT CASISDKRRNTIYF
. TRBJ1-6 TRBV27 TGTGCCAGCAGTCGACTCCCGCGGGGAGATTCACCCCTCCACTTT CASSRLPRGDSPLHF
. TRBJ1-2 TRBV30 TGTGCCTGGAGTTCGACTGAAACAGGCGGGGATGGCTACACCTTC CAWSSTETGGDGYTF
. TRBJ2-7 TRBV27 TGTGCCAGCAGTTTATCACACCCCTCCTACGAGCAGTACTTC CASSLSHPSYEQYF
. TRBJ2-3 TRBV6-4 TGTGCCAGCAGTGACTCGGGGGCAAGGGACACAGATACGCAGTATTTT CASSDSGARDTDTQYF
TRBD1 TRBJ1-1 TRBV7-9 TGTGCCAGCAGCTCATGGACAGGAACTAGGAACACTGAAGCTTTCTTT CASSSWTGTRNTEAFF
. TRBJ2-7 TRBV4-2 TGTGCCAGCAGCCAAGATCACACAGGGGGGGCCTACGAGCAGTACTTC CASSQDHTGGAYEQYF
. TRBJ1-2 TRBV5-1 TGCGCCAGCAGCTTGGTCGGCCAGACAGCTAACTATGGCTACACCTTC CASSLVGQTANYGYTF
. TRBJ2-7 TRBV4-2 TGTGCCAGCAGCCAGGGACGGACAGAACCCTACGAGCAGTACTTC CASSQGRTEPYEQYF
. TRBJ2-1 TRBV7-9 TGTGCCAGCAGCTTACTCTATGAGCAGTTCTTC CASSLLYEQFF
TRBD1 TRBJ1-2 TRBV10-1 TGCGCCAGCACCGAAAACCGGACAGGGGGCTCTAGTGGCTACACCTTC CASTENRTGGSSGYTF
. TRBJ1-6 TRBV11-2 TGTGCCAGCAGAGCCCAAGAGGGCTATAATTCACCCCTCCACTTT CASRAQEGYNSPLHF
TRBD1 TRBJ1-6 TRBV10-3 TGTGCCATCAGTCGACAGGGGCTAAATTCACCCCTCCACTTT CAISRQGLNSPLHF
. TRBJ2-3 TRBV28 TGTGCCAGCAGTTACAGGGATGGGACAGATACGCAGTATTTT CASSYRDGTDTQYF
. TRBJ1-4 TRBV7-9 TGTGCCAGCAGCTTAGTGAGCCGCGATGTTGAAAAACTGTTTTTT CASSLVSRDVEKLFF
. TRBJ2-5 TRBV9 TGTGCCAGCAGCGTAGCTAGCGAGGGAGAGACCCAGTACTTC CASSVASEGETQYF
TRBD1 TRBJ1-6 TRBV4-2 TGTGCCAGCAGCCTGTCCCGGGACAGTCCCAATTCACCCCTCCACTTT CASSLSRDSPNSPLHF
. TRBJ2-2 TRBV30 TGTGCCTGGAGTGTTACAAACACCGGGGAGCTGTTTTTT CAWSVTNTGELFF
. TRBJ2-1 TRBV11-3 TGTGCCAGCAGCGCCGGGACTTCTAATGAGCAGTTCTTC CASSAGTSNEQFF
. TRBJ2-3 TRBV5-4 TGTGCCAGCAGCTTGGCCCCACAGAGCACAGATACGCAGTATTTT CASSLAPQSTDTQYF
. TRBJ1-5 TRBV6-5 TGTGCCAGCAGTACTCAGGATAGCAATCAGCCCCAGCATTTT CASSTQDSNQPQHF
. TRBJ2-7 TRBV6-6 TGTGCCAGCAGTCGAGGACAGACCTACGAGCAGTACTTC CASSRGQTYEQYF
TRBD1 TRBJ2-7 TRBV7-9 TGTGCCAGCAGCTTAGCTGGGGAGGACAGGGCCTACGAGCAGTACTTC CASSLAGEDRAYEQYF
TRBD1 TRBJ2-7 TRBV5-4 TGTGCCAGCAGCGTCCGGGACAGGAACTACGAGCAGTACTTC CASSVRDRNYEQYF
TRBD2 TRBJ2-3 TRBV7-2 TGTGCCAGCAGCCCAAGTGGGGGACTAGCGGGGGGCACAGATACGCAGTATTTT CASSPSGGLAGGTDTQYF
. TRBJ1-1 TRBV5-6 TGTGCCAGCCGCCCCAAGGGGGGGGGCAGGACTGAAGCTTTCTTT CASRPKGGGRTEAFF
. TRBJ2-7 TRBV19 TGTGCCAGTAGTACCATAGCGTTTTCCTACGAGCAGTACTTC CASSTIAFSYEQYF
TRBD1 TRBJ1-1 TRBV5-1 TGCGCCAGCAGACAGGGGAAGGGGAACACTGAAGCTTTCTTT CASRQGKGNTEAFF
. TRBJ2-6 TRBV18 TGTGCCAGCTCCACGACAGGCCTCTCTGGGGCCAACGTCCTGACTTTC CASSTTGLSGANVLTF
TRBD1 TRBJ2-7 TRBV9 TGTGCCAGCAGCGTAGTCAGTGGGGGGGGACAGGGGGCTTACGAGCAGTACTTC CASSVVSGGGQGAYEQYF
. TRBJ1-3 TRBV10-3 TGTGCCATCAGTCCTGGCTGGGGAAACACCATATATTTT CAISPGWGNTIYF
. TRBJ2-3 TRBV7-2 TGTGCCAGCAGCTTAGGACTAACCAGCACAGATACGCAGTATTTT CASSLGLTSTDTQYF
TRBD1 TRBJ2-3 TRBV28 TGTGCCAGCAGTTTAGGGACAGAAGCTTACACAGATACGCAGTATTTT CASSLGTEAYTDTQYF
TRBD2 TRBJ2-7 TRBV5-1 TGCGCCAGCAGCTTAGGACTAGCGGGGGGACGCTCCTACGAGCAGTACTTC CASSLGLAGGRSYEQYF
. TRBJ2-1 TRBV7-2 TGTGCCAGCAGCTCGCCGGCCCGGGGTGTTGGGCAGTTCTTC CASSSPARGVGQFF
TRBD2 TRBJ2-3 TRBV11-3 TGTGCCAGCAGCTTAGGAATAGCGGGGATCACAGATACGCAGTATTTT CASSLGIAGITDTQYF
. TRBJ2-3 TRBV4-3 TGCGCCAGCAGCCAAGTTCCCGGCACAGATACGCAGTATTTT CASSQVPGTDTQYF
TRBD2 TRBJ2-1 TRBV19 TGTGCCAGTAGTAGCCCCGGACTAGCGGGGATTGAGCAGTTCTTC CASSSPGLAGIEQFF
. TRBJ2-6 TRBV6-1 TGTGCCAGCGGTTCGAGCTCTGGGGCCAACGTCCTGACTTTC CASGSSSGANVLTF